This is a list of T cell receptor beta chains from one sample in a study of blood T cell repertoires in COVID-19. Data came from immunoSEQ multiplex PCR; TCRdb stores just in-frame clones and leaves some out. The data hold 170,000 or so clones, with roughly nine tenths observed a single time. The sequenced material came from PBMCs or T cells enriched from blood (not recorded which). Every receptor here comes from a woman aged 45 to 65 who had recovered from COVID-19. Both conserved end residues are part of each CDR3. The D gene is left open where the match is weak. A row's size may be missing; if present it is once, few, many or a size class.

DNA: TGTGCCAGCTCACTTCAGACAGCAAACATGAACACTGAAGCTTTCTTT; CDR3: CASSLQTANMNTEAFF; D: NA; length: 16; J: TRBJ1-1; V: TRBV18; size: NA
DNA: TGTGCCAGCACCCTAGACAGCATGAACACTGAAGCTTTCTTT; CDR3: CASTLDSMNTEAFF; D: NA; length: 14; J: TRBJ1-1; V: TRBV6-5; size: NA
DNA: TGTGCCAGCAGCTTAGTAGGCGGGAGTGGGTCGGAGCAGTACTTC; CDR3: CASSLVGGSGSEQYF; D: TRBD2; length: 15; J: TRBJ2-7; V: TRBV7-8; size: NA
DNA: TGCGCCAGCAGCTTCGGGAGGGGAGACACTGAAGCTTTCTTT; CDR3: CASSFGRGDTEAFF; D: NA; length: 14; J: TRBJ1-1; V: TRBV5-1; size: NA
DNA: TGCAGCGTCGGACAGGGGGGATCTGGTGAAGCTTTCTTT; CDR3: CSVGQGGSGEAFF; D: TRBD1; length: 13; J: TRBJ1-1; V: TRBV29-1; size: NA
DNA: TGTGCCACCGCCCGGGACAGAGATAACGAGCAGTACTTC; CDR3: CATARDRDNEQYF; D: TRBD1; length: 13; J: TRBJ2-7; V: TRBV6-6; size: NA
DNA: TGTGCCAGCTCACCGCGGGACAGGCAAGAGACCCAGTACTTC; CDR3: CASSPRDRQETQYF; D: TRBD1; length: 14; J: TRBJ2-5; V: TRBV18; size: NA
DNA: TGCGCCAGAAAACCCGGCGGAAAGGAGACCCAGTACTTC; CDR3: CARKPGGKETQYF; D: NA; length: 13; J: TRBJ2-5; V: TRBV23-1; size: NA
DNA: TGCAGCGTGGGGGTGACAGGGGCCCCTGCCGAGCAGTACTTC; CDR3: CSVGVTGAPAEQYF; D: TRBD1; length: 14; J: TRBJ2-7; V: TRBV29-1; size: NA
DNA: TGTGCCAGCAGCTTCGGGAGAATCGGCCAAACCCCCTACTACAATGAGCAGTTCTTC; CDR3: CASSFGRIGQTPYYNEQFF; D: NA; length: 19; J: TRBJ2-1; V: TRBV7-2; size: NA
DNA: TGTGCCTGGAGCGGCAGGCAGGCGTGGAACACTGAAGCTTTCTTT; CDR3: CAWSGRQAWNTEAFF; D: NA; length: 15; J: TRBJ1-1; V: TRBV30; size: NA
DNA: TGTGCCAGCAGCTCCCTCTCCGGTATAGAGACCCAGTACTTC; CDR3: CASSSLSGIETQYF; D: NA; length: 14; J: TRBJ2-5; V: TRBV11-3; size: NA
DNA: TGCAGCGTTGATATATTTGATGAGCAGTTCTTC; CDR3: CSVDIFDEQFF; D: NA; length: 11; J: TRBJ2-1; V: TRBV29-1; size: NA
DNA: TGTGCCAGCAGACTAGCGGGAGGCCAACCCTACGAGCAGTACTTC; CDR3: CASRLAGGQPYEQYF; D: TRBD2; length: 15; J: TRBJ2-7; V: TRBV6-5; size: NA
DNA: TGTGCCAGCAGTGAAAGCGCAGGGACAGTCAATACCTACGAGCAGTACTTC; CDR3: CASSESAGTVNTYEQYF; D: TRBD1; length: 17; J: TRBJ2-7; V: TRBV6-1; size: NA
DNA: TGTGCCAGCAGTTTATCACGGACAGGAAGCAATCAGCCCCAGCATTTT; CDR3: CASSLSRTGSNQPQHF; D: TRBD1; length: 16; J: TRBJ1-5; V: TRBV27; size: NA
DNA: TGCGCCAGCGAGGACAGGGGGTACTCCTACGAGCAGTACTTC; CDR3: CASEDRGYSYEQYF; D: TRBD1; length: 14; J: TRBJ2-7; V: TRBV10-2; size: NA
DNA: TGTGCCAGCCACGGCGGAATAGGGACCCAGTACTTC; CDR3: CASHGGIGTQYF; D: NA; length: 12; J: TRBJ2-5; V: TRBV3-1/TRBV3-2; size: NA
DNA: TGCGCCAGCAGGGATGGGACAAGGACATACAATGAGCAGTTCTTC; CDR3: CASRDGTRTYNEQFF; D: NA; length: 15; J: TRBJ2-1; V: TRBV5-1; size: NA
DNA: TGTGCCAGCAGCTTAGATAGGACTAGCGGAACCCAAGAGACCCAGTACTTC; CDR3: CASSLDRTSGTQETQYF; D: TRBD2; length: 17; J: TRBJ2-5; V: TRBV11-2; size: NA
DNA: TGCGCCAGCAGTGAGGGGACAGGGCACACAGATACGCAGTATTTT; CDR3: CASSEGTGHTDTQYF; D: TRBD1; length: 15; J: TRBJ2-3; V: TRBV10-2; size: NA
DNA: TGTGCCAGCAGTTTAGGCGCAGGGGGCTACAATGAGCAGTTCTTC; CDR3: CASSLGAGGYNEQFF; D: TRBD1; length: 15; J: TRBJ2-1; V: TRBV27; size: NA
DNA: TGTGCCAGCTCAGCGACGGAGACTAATGAAAAACTGTTTTTT; CDR3: CASSATETNEKLFF; D: NA; length: 14; J: TRBJ1-4; V: TRBV18; size: NA
DNA: TGTGCCAGCTCACCGGAACTTTATGAAACGACGGAGTCTGGGGCCAACGTCCTGACTTTC; CDR3: CASSPELYETTESGANVLTF; D: NA; length: 20; J: TRBJ2-6; V: TRBV18; size: many
DNA: TGTGCCACCCAGGGGTTGACGCGGGATGAGCAGTTCTTC; CDR3: CATQGLTRDEQFF; D: NA; length: 13; J: TRBJ2-1; V: TRBV28; size: few
DNA: TGTGCCAGCAGTCCGTTAGCGGGAGCTTCCTACGAGCAGTACTTC; CDR3: CASSPLAGASYEQYF; D: TRBD2; length: 15; J: TRBJ2-7; V: TRBV6-4; size: NA
DNA: TGTGCCAGCAGCTTAGTTGGGGGACAGGGAAATGGCTACACCTTC; CDR3: CASSLVGGQGNGYTF; D: TRBD1; length: 15; J: TRBJ1-2; V: TRBV11-2; size: NA
DNA: TGTGCCAGCCTGCTACCTGGAACAGGGGGGCAGTATGGCTACACCTTC; CDR3: CASLLPGTGGQYGYTF; D: TRBD1; length: 16; J: TRBJ1-2; V: TRBV28; size: NA
DNA: TGTGCCAGCAGCCCCCTCGTTGGGACATCGGCCGGCTACACCTTC; CDR3: CASSPLVGTSAGYTF; D: NA; length: 15; J: TRBJ1-2; V: TRBV2; size: NA
DNA: TGTGCCAGCAGCTTGGCGGGAGTCGCGAACACCGGGGAGCTGTTTTTT; CDR3: CASSLAGVANTGELFF; D: TRBD2; length: 16; J: TRBJ2-2; V: TRBV7-9; size: NA
DNA: TGTGCCAGCAGCTCCGCGGGCGGACAGGAAAAACTGTTTTTT; CDR3: CASSSAGGQEKLFF; D: NA; length: 14; J: TRBJ1-4; V: TRBV25-1; size: NA
DNA: TGTGCCAGTAGTTCCCCGGGAGAGACAGGGGCATCTGAAGCTTTCTTT; CDR3: CASSSPGETGASEAFF; D: TRBD1; length: 16; J: TRBJ1-1; V: TRBV19; size: NA
DNA: TGTGCCAGCAGCCAGGGAGGCACAGGGGTGGGATCACCCCTCCACTTT; CDR3: CASSQGGTGVGSPLHF; D: TRBD1; length: 16; J: TRBJ1-6; V: TRBV3-1/TRBV3-2; size: NA
DNA: TGTGCCATCAGTGGACGACTCGCGGGGAACACAGATACGCAGTATTTT; CDR3: CAISGRLAGNTDTQYF; D: NA; length: 16; J: TRBJ2-3; V: TRBV10-3; size: NA
DNA: TGTGCCAGCAGCCACGACAGGGCCAATTCACCCCTCCACTTT; CDR3: CASSHDRANSPLHF; D: TRBD1; length: 14; J: TRBJ1-6; V: TRBV7-9; size: NA
DNA: TGTGCCAGCAGTTCCCCCGGTGGATCAGGCGAAAAACTGTTTTTT; CDR3: CASSSPGGSGEKLFF; D: NA; length: 15; J: TRBJ1-4; V: TRBV28; size: NA
DNA: TGTGCCAGCAGCACACTAGCGGGAGGGAACAATGAGCAGTTCTTC; CDR3: CASSTLAGGNNEQFF; D: TRBD2; length: 15; J: TRBJ2-1; V: TRBV7-9; size: NA
DNA: TGCGCCAGCAGCCAAGAGGCCAGGGCGGGGAATGGCTACACCTTC; CDR3: CASSQEARAGNGYTF; D: NA; length: 15; J: TRBJ1-2; V: TRBV4-3; size: NA
DNA: TGTGCCACCAACACAGGGAAAACGAACACCGGGGAGCTGTTTTTT; CDR3: CATNTGKTNTGELFF; D: NA; length: 15; J: TRBJ2-2; V: TRBV19; size: few
DNA: TGTGCCATCAGCAGACAGGGGCGGGATGAGCAGTTCTTC; CDR3: CAISRQGRDEQFF; D: TRBD1; length: 13; J: TRBJ2-1; V: TRBV10-3; size: NA
DNA: TGTGCCAGCAGCTTAGCCCCGGTGACTAGCGGGTCCCAGCGCGAGCAGTACTTC; CDR3: CASSLAPVTSGSQREQYF; D: TRBD2; length: 18; J: TRBJ2-7; V: TRBV7-8; size: NA
DNA: TGTGCCAGCAGCCCTCACTCTAGTGTATACGAGCAGTACTTC; CDR3: CASSPHSSVYEQYF; D: NA; length: 14; J: TRBJ2-7; V: TRBV9; size: NA
DNA: TGTGCCAGCAGCCGACTTTTTACAGGTAACACTGAAGCTTTCTTT; CDR3: CASSRLFTGNTEAFF; D: NA; length: 15; J: TRBJ1-1; V: TRBV3-1/TRBV3-2; size: NA